This is a list of T cell receptor beta chains from one sample in a study of CD8 T cells in Susac syndrome. MiXCR, applied by TCRdb to the immunoSEQ multiplex PCR reads, yields one record per CDR3 protein. The repertoire consists of around 190,000 distinct CDR3 sequences, with 94% occurring once and the leading ten covering 0.12%. Material for sequencing was CD4+ T cells from PBMCs. These receptors came from a human donor with Susac syndrome. The CDR3 runs from the conserved cysteine through the conserved F or W. Fields, in order: clone size, V gene, D gene, J gene, CDR3 DNA, CDR3 protein. A D gene is named only where the DNA matches it firmly. Expanded clones get a size class; other rows say once, few or many, or leave the size out.

clone size: .
V gene: TRBV6-5
D gene: .
J gene: TRBJ1-2
CDR3 DNA: TGTGCCAGCAGTTACGGCGCCGCTTCTAACTATGGCTACACCTTC
CDR3 protein: CASSYGAASNYGYTF

clone size: .
V gene: TRBV11-2
D gene: .
J gene: TRBJ2-7
CDR3 DNA: TGTGCCAGCAGCCGACCACAGGGTAGTCTCTACGAGCAGTACTTC
CDR3 protein: CASSRPQGSLYEQYF

clone size: .
V gene: TRBV30
D gene: .
J gene: TRBJ1-2
CDR3 DNA: TGTGCCGGGGGATTGGGCTATGGCTACACCTTC
CDR3 protein: CAGGLGYGYTF

clone size: .
V gene: TRBV3-1
D gene: .
J gene: TRBJ2-4
CDR3 DNA: TGTGCCAGCAGCAGTACTAGGGATTCCATTCAGTACTTC
CDR3 protein: CASSSTRDSIQYF

clone size: .
V gene: TRBV11-2
D gene: .
J gene: TRBJ2-6
CDR3 DNA: TGTGCCAGCAGCTTATCCTCAGTGAGTCGAGTAGCCAACGTCCTGACTTTC
CDR3 protein: CASSLSSVSRVANVLTF

clone size: .
V gene: TRBV5-4
D gene: .
J gene: TRBJ1-1
CDR3 DNA: TGTGCCAGCAGCTCGGGGGAGGGATCCGAAGCTTTCTTT
CDR3 protein: CASSSGEGSEAFF

clone size: .
V gene: TRBV7-2
D gene: .
J gene: TRBJ2-1
CDR3 DNA: TGTGCCAGCAGCTTAGGACCCACTTCGGATGAGCAGTTCTTC
CDR3 protein: CASSLGPTSDEQFF

clone size: .
V gene: TRBV4-3
D gene: .
J gene: TRBJ1-2
CDR3 DNA: TGCGCCAGCAGCTGGGGACAAGACTATGGCTACACCTTC
CDR3 protein: CASSWGQDYGYTF

clone size: .
V gene: TRBV12-3/TRBV12-4
D gene: .
J gene: TRBJ2-1
CDR3 DNA: TGTGCCAGCAGTTTTTCAGCAAATGAGCAGTTCTTC
CDR3 protein: CASSFSANEQFF

clone size: .
V gene: TRBV15
D gene: TRBD2
J gene: TRBJ2-5
CDR3 DNA: TGTGCCACCAGCCACACTCCCACCCAGCGGGGGGCGTACCAAGAGACCCAGTACTTC
CDR3 protein: CATSHTPTQRGAYQETQYF

clone size: .
V gene: TRBV29-1
D gene: .
J gene: TRBJ2-5
CDR3 DNA: TGCAGCGTTGTTGACAGATTCTCACAAGAGACCCAGTACTTC
CDR3 protein: CSVVDRFSQETQYF

clone size: .
V gene: TRBV9
D gene: .
J gene: TRBJ2-7
CDR3 DNA: TGTGCCAGCAACAAAGGGCTGAACTCCTACGAGCAGTACTTC
CDR3 protein: CASNKGLNSYEQYF

clone size: .
V gene: TRBV5-1
D gene: TRBD2
J gene: TRBJ2-5
CDR3 DNA: TGCGCCAGCAGCTTGCAGCTTAGCGGGGGGGCCGGTGAGACCCAGTACTTC
CDR3 protein: CASSLQLSGGAGETQYF

clone size: .
V gene: TRBV20-1
D gene: .
J gene: TRBJ1-1
CDR3 DNA: TGCAGTGCTAGAGGTAGCTCAGAGAGGAAAACTGAAGCTTTCTTT
CDR3 protein: CSARGSSERKTEAFF

clone size: .
V gene: TRBV2
D gene: .
J gene: TRBJ2-7
CDR3 DNA: TGTGCCAGCAGTGATCAAGGCAGAATCAGCTACGAGCAGTACTTC
CDR3 protein: CASSDQGRISYEQYF

clone size: .
V gene: TRBV5-4
D gene: TRBD1
J gene: TRBJ2-5
CDR3 DNA: TGTGCCAGCAGCTCCCAAGGGGACAGGGGAGGCAATCGGGGTGGGACCCAGTACTTC
CDR3 protein: CASSSQGDRGGNRGGTQYF

clone size: once
V gene: TRBV7-6
D gene: .
J gene: TRBJ2-5
CDR3 DNA: TGTGCCAGCAGCCCAGGGGCCGGGGCCACGTCCAGGACCCAGTACTTC
CDR3 protein: CASSPGAGATSRTQYF

clone size: .
V gene: TRBV4-2
D gene: .
J gene: TRBJ2-2
CDR3 DNA: TGTGCCAGCAGCCAAGATTTAGCGATTCCCACCGGGGAGCTGTTTTTT
CDR3 protein: CASSQDLAIPTGELFF

clone size: .
V gene: TRBV6-5
D gene: TRBD2
J gene: TRBJ2-7
CDR3 DNA: TGTGCCAGCAGTTCCACTAGCGGGGTTTGGGAGCAGTACTTC
CDR3 protein: CASSSTSGVWEQYF

clone size: .
V gene: TRBV15
D gene: TRBD1
J gene: TRBJ1-2
CDR3 DNA: TGTGCCACCAGCAGAGATCACGGTTTAGGACAGGACTATGGCTACACCTTC
CDR3 protein: CATSRDHGLGQDYGYTF

clone size: .
V gene: TRBV6-2/TRBV6-3
D gene: .
J gene: TRBJ2-7
CDR3 DNA: TGTGCCAGCAGTAAAACCTCCTACGAGCAGTACTTC
CDR3 protein: CASSKTSYEQYF

clone size: .
V gene: TRBV29-1
D gene: TRBD1
J gene: TRBJ2-1
CDR3 DNA: TGCAGCGTTGCCCGGACAGGGGCCTACAATGAGCAGTTCTTC
CDR3 protein: CSVARTGAYNEQFF

clone size: .
V gene: TRBV18
D gene: .
J gene: TRBJ2-7
CDR3 DNA: TGTGCCAGCTCACGAAACGGTTGGGAGCAGTACTTC
CDR3 protein: CASSRNGWEQYF

clone size: .
V gene: TRBV2
D gene: .
J gene: TRBJ2-7
CDR3 DNA: TGTGCCAGCCTAGGGGAACTCCTTACCTACGAGCAGTACTTC
CDR3 protein: CASLGELLTYEQYF

clone size: .
V gene: TRBV10-3
D gene: .
J gene: TRBJ2-7
CDR3 DNA: TGTGCCATCAGTCTGGACGGGAAAGCCTACGAGCAGTACTTC
CDR3 protein: CAISLDGKAYEQYF